The 20 T cell receptor beta chains presented below share a single source sample, sequenced in a study of cytomegalovirus exposure and HLA in healthy donors. The PCR ran on 60 Vbeta and 13 Jbeta primers. Clones were read by immunoSEQ multiplex PCR, and TCRdb kept only the in-frame ones, dropping some. The sample has 250,000 to 350,000 clones, more than 80% seen once. Sequenced sample: PBMCs. The receptors shown here come from a man aged 35-49 years in good health and CMV-seropositive.

The chain carries TRBV5-6 and TRBJ1-2; TRBD1 agrees at 9 bases. V shed 2 bases, J shed 2 bases, and the junction held 4 bases outside the gene matches. The CDR3 spans 15 residues. Germline loops: CDR1 SGHDT, CDR2 YYEEEE. The CDR3 sequence is CASSFRDRVNYGYTF. CDR3 DNA sequence: TGTGCCAGCAGCTTCCGGGACAGGGTAAACTATGGCTACACCTTC.

V is TRBV28 and J is TRBJ1-6; TRBD1 might be the D (5 bases). V was pared by 6 bases and J by 4 bases, with 10 bases between. The CDR3 contains 14 residues. Germline-derived CDR1 and CDR2 are MDHEN and SYDVKM. This CDR3 reads CASSIGGYNSPLHF. For the CDR3, the DNA is TGTGCCAGCAGCATTGGGGGGTATAATTCACCCCTCCACTTT.

V gene TRBV6-5 combines with J gene TRBJ1-1, with 8 nucleotides matching TRBD1. The CDR3 runs 13 residues. The germline CDR1 and CDR2 sequences are MNHEY and SVGAGI. Losses at the gene ends were 4 bases for V and 6 bases for J; bases not matched to a gene: 4. Here the CDR3 reads CASSLTGAAEAFF. CDR3 nucleotides: TGTGCCAGCAGTTTGACAGGGGCGGCTGAAGCTTTCTTT.

The chain combines TRBV5-4 with TRBJ2-1, with 9 bases identical to TRBD1. There are 15 residues in the CDR3. Germline assignment: CDR1 SGHNT and CDR2 YYREEE (reference sequence). After removal of 0 bases from V and 6 bases from J, the junction contained 4 bases not matched to a gene. DNA for the CDR3: TGTGCCAGCAGCTTGGGGGGGACAGGGCTCAATGAGCAGTTCTTC. Its translation is CASSLGGTGLNEQFF. Based on the CDR3 plus reference TRBV5-4 and TRBJ2-1, the full variable domain is ETGVTQSPTHLIKTRGQQVTLRCSSQSGHNTVSWYQQALGQGPQFIFQYYREEENGRGNFPPRFSGLQFPNYSSELNVNALELDDSALYLCASSLGGTGLNEQFFGPGTRLTVL.

The chain has TRBV29-1 and TRBJ2-3; D is possibly TRBD1 (6 bases). The CDR3 sequence is 14 residues long. Germline V lookup: CDR1 SQVTM, CDR2 ANQGSEA. Trimming cost V 2 bases and J 5 bases, with 14 bases left between them. CDR3 DNA sequence: TGCAGCGTTGAAATAGGGGGAGTTGGAGATACGCAGTATTTT. Translation gives CSVEIGGVGDTQYF.

V usage is TRBV5-1 and J usage is TRBJ2-2; D not resolved. Trimming removed 0 bases from V and 3 bases from J, with 9 bases in between. CDR1 is SGHRS and CDR2 is YFSETQ in the germline V gene. The CDR3 sequence is 15 residues long. CDR3 sequence: CASSLAVYYTGELFF. CDR3 coding DNA: TGCGCCAGCAGCTTGGCCGTCTATTACACCGGGGAGCTGTTTTTT.

The V and J genes are TRBV21-1 and TRBJ2-3; TRBD2 reflects the table's D call only, with no check against the DNA. TRBV21-1 is a documented pseudogene. This CDR3 is 16 amino acids long. The CDR3 here is CASNPLGAGDTDTQYF. CDR3 sequence (DNA): TGTGCCAGCAACCCCCTCGGAGCGGGAGACACAGATACGCAGTATTTT.

This sequence joins TRBV7-9 and TRBJ1-2; 10 nucleotides agree with TRBD1. The CDR3 loop spans 15 amino acids. Germline-derived CDR1 and CDR2 are SEHNR and FQNEAQ (reference sequence). The V segment lost 5 bases and the J segment 6 bases; nucleotides outside the gene matches: 9. The CDR3 loop reads CASSDSTGGGDGYTF. For the CDR3, the DNA is TGTGCCAGCAGCGACTCGACAGGGGGCGGCGATGGCTACACCTTC.

This clone was counted a single time. This chain joins TRBV11-2 and TRBJ2-3; 9 bases align to TRBD2. The CDR3 is made up of 15 amino acids. The V segment lost 3 bases and the J segment 3 bases; nucleotides outside the gene matches: 4. The germline V gene has CDR1 SGHAT and CDR2 FQNNGV. CDR3 in DNA: TGTGCCAGCAGCTTTCTGACTAGCGGTACAGATACGCAGTATTTT. Amino acid sequence: CASSFLTSGTDTQYF.

This rearrangement joins TRBV6-6 to TRBJ2-3, with a tentative D call TRBD1 (6 bases). The germline CDR1 and CDR2 sequences are MNHNY and SVGAGI (reference sequence). CDR3 length: 11 residues. Trimming shortened V by 9 bases and J by 4 bases, and 8 bases separated the two germline ends. Here the CDR3 DNA reads TGTGCCAGTGACAGGCCAGATACGCAGTATTTT. It codes for CASDRPDTQYF.

J is TRBJ2-1 and V is TRBV27; TRBD2 aligns across 8 bases. The J segment lost 1 base and the V segment lost 3 bases, leaving 8 bases of the junction unmatched. In germline, CDR1 is MNHEY, CDR2 SMNVEV (reference sequence). This CDR3 comprises 17 residues. In DNA, the CDR3 is TGTGCCAGCAGTTTGTGGAGCGGGAGAGGGTCCTACAATGAGCAGTTCTTC. It encodes CASSLWSGRGSYNEQFF.

The chain is built from TRBV28 and TRBJ2-7; TRBD2 aligns across 7 bases. CDR3 size: 13 residues. Germline-derived CDR1 and CDR2 are MDHEN and SYDVKM. The CDR3 loop reads CATGREGFYEQYF. The CDR3 DNA follows: TGTGCGACGGGGAGGGAGGGATTCTACGAGCAGTACTTC. Full variable domain (missing parts from reference TRBV28 and TRBJ2-7): DVKVTQSSRYLVKRTGEKVFLECVQDMDHENMFWYRQDPGLGLRLIYFSYDVKMKEKGDIPEGYSVSREKKERFSLILESASTNQTSMYLCATGREGFYEQYFGPGTRLTVT.

The CDR3: CASSYRGQGAYEQYF. The CDR3 DNA reads as TGTGCCAGCAGTTACAGGGGGCAAGGGGCCTACGAGCAGTACTTC. V gene TRBV6-5 combines with J gene TRBJ2-7; 7 bases fit TRBD1. This CDR3 is built from 15 residues. Trimming at V came to 2 bases and at J to 2 bases, leaving 6 bases not matched to a gene. Germline V lookup: CDR1 MNHEY, CDR2 SVGAGI.

This clone has only a few counts. The V and J genes are TRBV5-6 and TRBJ1-1; D remains unclear. Germline CDR1 reads SGHDT; CDR2 reads YYEEEE. This CDR3 is built from 13 residues. Deletions cut 1 base from V and 5 bases from J, with 9 bases between. CDR3 bases: TGTGCCAGCAGCTTGTTGGGAGAGACTGAAGCTTTCTTT. Amino acid sequence: CASSLLGETEAFF.

The rearrangement uses TRBV2 and TRBJ2-5; D is perhaps TRBD1 (6 bases). This CDR3 has 15 amino acids. Trimming pared 2 bases from V and 0 bases from J, leaving 10 bases between. CDR1 is SNHLY and CDR2 is FYNNEI in the germline V gene. CDR3 DNA: TGTGCCAGCAGTGAATGGGGGCGGTACCAAGAGACCCAGTACTTC. Protein product: CASSEWGRYQETQYF.

The genes are TRBV18 and TRBJ1-1; 7 positions agree with TRBD1. Germline V gene data show CDR1 as KGHSH and CDR2 as LQKENI. The CDR3 is made up of 15 amino acids. The junction had 4 bases not matched to a gene; V was cut back by 2 bases and J by 1 base. Here the CDR3 DNA reads TGTGCCAGCTCACCAACGGGACAGACGAACACTGAAGCTTTCTTT. It is translated as CASSPTGQTNTEAFF.

The chain recombines TRBV7-9 with TRBJ1-2; unclear D gene. The CDR3 is 15 residues long. V lost 1 base to trimming and J lost 1 base, with 10 bases between them. Per the germline V gene, CDR1 is SEHNR and CDR2 is FQNEAQ (reference sequence). The CDR3 nucleotides are TGTGCCAGCAGCTTAGTAGGCGGGATTAACTATGGCTACACCTTC. Protein: CASSLVGGINYGYTF.

The chain is built from TRBV28 and TRBJ2-5; TRBD1 matches 8 bases. Germline V CDR1 and CDR2: MDHEN, SYDVKM. The CDR3 is made up of 14 amino acids. The V gene end was trimmed by 7 bases and the J gene end by 5 bases; junction bases not matched to a gene: 9. CDR3 region: CASTVTGVLETQYF. The DNA of the CDR3 is TGTGCCAGCACCGTGACAGGGGTGTTGGAGACCCAGTACTTC.

The chain couples TRBV9 to TRBJ2-3; TRBD2 agrees at 12 bases. The CDR3 totals 17 residues. V trimming: 0 bases; J trimming: 4 bases; junction bases outside the gene matches: 6. Germline CDR1 SGDLS, CDR2 YYNGEE. The DNA of the CDR3 is TGTGCCAGCAGCGTAGGCCAGACTAGCGGGAGTTCAGATACGCAGTATTTT. This encodes CASSVGQTSGSSDTQYF.

The chain employs TRBV5-1 and TRBJ2-7; TRBD2 agrees at 11 bases. Trimming removed 3 bases from V and 4 bases from J; junction bases left unmatched: 6. The CDR3 loop spans 15 amino acids. Germline-derived CDR1 and CDR2 are SGHRS and YFSETQ. CDR3 nucleotide sequence: TGCGCCAGCAGCTCAGGGACTAGCGGTGGATACGAGCAGTACTTC. It yields the protein CASSSGTSGGYEQYF.